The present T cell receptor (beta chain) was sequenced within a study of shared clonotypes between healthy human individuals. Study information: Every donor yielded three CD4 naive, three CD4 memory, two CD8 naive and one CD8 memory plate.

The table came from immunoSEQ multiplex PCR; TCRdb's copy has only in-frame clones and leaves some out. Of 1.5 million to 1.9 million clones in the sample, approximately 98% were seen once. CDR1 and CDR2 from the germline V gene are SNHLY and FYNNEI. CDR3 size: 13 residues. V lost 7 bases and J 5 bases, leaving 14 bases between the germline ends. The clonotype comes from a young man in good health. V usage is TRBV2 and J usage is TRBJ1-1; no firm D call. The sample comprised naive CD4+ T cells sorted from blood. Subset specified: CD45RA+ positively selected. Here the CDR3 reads CASTSALATEAFF. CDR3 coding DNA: TGTGCCAGCACCTCCGCTTTAGCAACTGAAGCTTTCTTT.